The 12 T cell receptor beta chains below were found in one sample sequenced in a study of shared clonotypes between healthy human individuals. Sequencing was performed with immunoSEQ multiplex PCR; in TCRdb, only in-frame clones are kept and a portion is missing. Altogether some 740,000 clones are present, 80% to 95% being singletons, with the ten largest covering 20% to 30%. Naive CD8 cells were CD45RO-negative, positively selected for CCR7, excluding terminally differentiated effector memory CD45RA+ cells. The sample was naive CD8+ T cells sorted from blood. The source is a man aged 25 to 40 in good health.

V gene TRBV2 combines with J gene TRBJ2-7, with TRBD1 matching 7 bases. V shed 8 bases, J shed 11 bases, and the junction held 15 bases outside the gene matches. CDR3 length: 13 residues. Germline loops: CDR1 SNHLY, CDR2 FYNNEI. CDR3 bases: TGTGCCAGCCGGGACAGTACCCTACGATTGGAGTACTTC. This sequence encodes CASRDSTLRLEYF.

This chain links TRBV7-9 with TRBJ2-5; TRBD2 is a possible D gene (6 bases). Deletions cut 5 bases from V and 4 bases from J, with 20 bases between. Germline CDR1 reads SEHNR; CDR2 reads FQNEAQ (reference sequence). The CDR3 has 16 residues. DNA for the CDR3: TGTGCCAGCAGCCGTAGTGGATTGAAGGGAGGAGAGACCCAGTACTTC. It yields the protein CASSRSGLKGGETQYF.

The chain carries TRBV5-1 and TRBJ1-5, with D possibly TRBD1 on 5 matching bases. Trimming removed 0 bases from V and 0 bases from J, with 7 bases in between. In germline, CDR1 is SGHRS, CDR2 YFSETQ. The CDR3 consists of 15 residues. The CDR3 region is CASSLAGNSNQPQHF. The CDR3 region has the DNA TGCGCCAGCAGCTTGGCAGGGAATAGCAATCAGCCCCAGCATTTT. The complete variable domain, with remaining parts taken from reference TRBV5-1 and TRBJ1-5, reads KAGVTQTPRYLIKTRGQQVTLSCSPISGHRSVSWYQQTPGQGLQFLFEYFSETQRNKGNFPGRFSGRQFSNSRSEMNVSTLELGDSALYLCASSLAGNSNQPQHFGDGTRLSIL.

This clone has a single count. V gene TRBV19 combines with J gene TRBJ2-3; 8 bases agree with TRBD2. Looked up from germline, CDR1 is LNHDA and CDR2 is SQIVND (reference sequence). V was clipped by 5 bases and J by 2 bases; unmatched bases: 3. The CDR3 loop spans 14 amino acids. For the CDR3, the DNA is TGTGCCAGTAGTTTAGCGGGATTCACAGATACGCAGTATTTT. Its translation: CASSLAGFTDTQYF.

The chain recombines TRBV5-4 with TRBJ2-3, with 11 bases that match TRBD2. Germline V gene sequence: CDR1 SGHNT, CDR2 YYREEE (reference sequence). The CDR3 extends over 16 amino acids. V shed 3 bases, J shed 3 bases, and the junction held 6 bases outside the gene matches. Here the CDR3 DNA reads TGTGCCAGCAGCTCCCTCTTAGCGGGAGGGACAGATACGCAGTATTTT. The encoded protein is CASSSLLAGGTDTQYF.

J is TRBJ2-5 and V is TRBV7-2, with a possible D match to TRBD2 (6 bases). Germline lookup yields CDR1 SGHTA and CDR2 FQGNSA. The CDR3 is 17 amino acids. With 1 base removed from V and 1 base from J, the gap between germline ends came to 16 bases. CDR3 sequence (DNA): TGTGCCAGCAGCTTAGGAGGGGTGAGGGACTTCCAAGAGACCCAGTACTTC. This encodes CASSLGGVRDFQETQYF.

This sequence joins TRBV5-6 and TRBJ2-7, with D perhaps matching TRBD1 (6 bases). The CDR3 totals 14 residues. Trimming removed 3 bases at V and 6 bases at J, with 16 bases between. CDR1 SGHDT and CDR2 YYEEEE come from the germline V gene. The CDR3 bases are TGTGCCAGCAGCTGGGGTGTAGTAGGGGGCGAGCAGTACTTC. Its translation is CASSWGVVGGEQYF. Combining the CDR3 with reference TRBV5-6 and TRBJ2-7 gives the whole variable domain DAGVTQSPTHLIKTRGQQVTLRCSPKSGHDTVSWYQQALGQGPQFIFQYYEEEERQRGNFPDRFSGHQFPNYSSELNVNALLLGDSALYLCASSWGVVGGEQYFGPGTRLTVT.

The chain joins TRBV27 to TRBJ1-5, with TRBD1 matching over 7 bases. The CDR3 extends over 17 amino acids. J was trimmed by 0 bases and V by 6 bases; bases with no gene match: 11. Germline-derived CDR1 and CDR2 are MNHEY and SMNVEV (reference sequence). CDR3 protein: CASRLGTEFYSNQPQHF. CDR3 nucleotide sequence: TGTGCCAGCAGACTTGGGACAGAATTTTATAGCAATCAGCCCCAGCATTTT.

Note on this clone: Other DNA sequences in the sample encode the same CDR3. This sequence joins TRBV19 and TRBJ2-1; weak D call: TRBD2 (5 bases). The CDR3 contains 15 residues. Germline CDR1 reads LNHDA; CDR2 reads SQIVND (reference sequence). Trimming took off 4 bases at V and 0 bases at J, with 10 bases between the two ends. The CDR3: CASSTSGSSYNEQFF. The CDR3, as DNA: TGTGCCAGTAGTACCAGCGGTAGCTCCTACAATGAGCAGTTCTTC.

This clone has only a few counts. The rearrangement links TRBV11-2 to TRBJ1-5; D is perhaps TRBD1 (5 bases). Germline CDR1 is SGHAT and CDR2 is FQNNGV. Trimming cost V 5 bases and J 3 bases, with 11 bases left between them. The CDR3 length is 14 residues. CDR3 bases: TGTGCCAGCAGCCGCGCAGGGAACAATCAGCCCCAGCATTTT. Translation: CASSRAGNNQPQHF.

The chain recombines TRBV11-2 with TRBJ2-7; 7 nucleotides agree with TRBD1. Germline V lookup: CDR1 SGHAT, CDR2 FQNNGV. V gave up 3 bases and J gave up 5 bases; unmatched junction bases: 7. The CDR3 totals 14 residues. The CDR3 protein is CASSFSDRAHEQYF. The CDR3 nucleotides read TGTGCCAGCAGCTTTTCCGACAGGGCCCACGAGCAGTACTTC.

V and J are TRBV28 and TRBJ1-1, with a tentative D call TRBD1 (5 bases). Germline V gene lookup returns CDR1 MDHEN and CDR2 SYDVKM. The CDR3 length is 15 residues. V was pared by 3 bases and J by 2 bases, with 13 bases between. The CDR3 DNA is TGTGCCAGCAGTTTTTGGGGCCAGCCAAACACTGAAGCTTTCTTT. Translated, it gives CASSFWGQPNTEAFF.